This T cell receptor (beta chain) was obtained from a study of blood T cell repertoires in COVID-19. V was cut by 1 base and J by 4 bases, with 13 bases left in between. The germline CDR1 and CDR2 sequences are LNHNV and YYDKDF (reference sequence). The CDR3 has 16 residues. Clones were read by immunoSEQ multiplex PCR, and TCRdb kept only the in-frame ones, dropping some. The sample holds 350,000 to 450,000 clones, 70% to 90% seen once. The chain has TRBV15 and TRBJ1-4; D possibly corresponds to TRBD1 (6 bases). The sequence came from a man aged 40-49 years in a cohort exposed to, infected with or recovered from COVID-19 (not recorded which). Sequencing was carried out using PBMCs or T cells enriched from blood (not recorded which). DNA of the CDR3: TGTGCCACCAGCAGAGCCCAGGGGAATTTTAATGAAAAACTGTTTTTT. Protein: CATSRAQGNFNEKLFF.